What follows is one TCR beta chain and its context. The target antigen is unknown. Sequencing used immunoSEQ multiplex PCR; TCRdb keeps in-frame clones, though not all of them. Of some 200,000 clones detected, under 95% appear once; the ten largest clones hold around 1%. This CDR3 region has 12 residues. V was trimmed by 4 bases and J by 8 bases, leaving 11 bases between them. Looked up from germline, CDR1 is MNHEY and CDR2 is SVGEGT. This specimen belongs to a study of T cell responses to AZD1222 COVID-19 vaccine. General study results and limits: Spike-specific TCR breadth rose after two AZD1222 doses, and depth rose as well. Researchers took repertoire samples only after the peak T cell response had come. White British people made up most donors, females outnumbered males, and clonal diversity was possibly underestimated. Unmutated variant regions reportedly attract nearly half of all spike-specific TCRs.

The receptor's source is an adult who received the AZD1222 COVID-19 vaccine. Material: peripheral blood, obtained 28 days after the second AZD1222 dose. This chain joins TRBV6-2 or TRBV6-3 and TRBJ1-2; D call uncertain. DNA for the CDR3: TGTGCCAGCAGTTCGGGTTCGTTCGGCTACACCTTC. It yields the protein CASSSGSFGYTF.